The rows below give T cell receptor beta chains drawn from one sample of a study of T cell changes during pregnancy in multiple sclerosis. The table came from immunoSEQ multiplex PCR; TCRdb's copy has only in-frame clones and leaves some out. The sample carries about 31,000 clones, approximately 90% recorded once. The material sequenced was CD8+ T cells from peripheral blood mononuclear cells, taken in the second trimester of pregnancy. These receptors were collected from a female donor with multiple sclerosis, enrolled in a pregnancy study. The conserved cysteine and the conserved F or W are not part of the CDR3 here. Part of the rows lack a size; the others show once, few, many or a class for expanded clones.

ASSVGGRGIQETQY	NA	TRBV9	TRBJ2-5
ASSFLAGEAYEQY	few	TRBV7-9	TRBJ2-7
ASSPPVITSGSSLGEQY	NA	TRBV5-4	TRBJ2-7
ASSQGTTLETQY	NA	TRBV7-9	TRBJ2-5
ASSPGQGYEQF	NA	TRBV28	TRBJ2-1
ASRQGADTQY	few	TRBV21-1	TRBJ2-3
ASSVTGDQPQH	NA	TRBV7-9	TRBJ1-5
ASSPAGSSYEQY	NA	TRBV5-6	TRBJ2-7
ASNKMGAQAEAF	NA	TRBV28	TRBJ1-1
ASTPVRGHYGYT	once	TRBV6-5	TRBJ1-2
ASSRTLAGPSDEQF	few	TRBV27	TRBJ2-1
ASSSDRGEY	NA	TRBV28	TRBJ2-3
ASSYQGLANEQF	NA	TRBV6-6	TRBJ2-1
ASVPYEQY	NA	TRBV6-1	TRBJ2-7
ASSLSGNEQF	once	TRBV27	TRBJ2-1
ASSIGQGYTEAF	once	TRBV19	TRBJ1-1
ASSQGTAFTYEQY	NA	TRBV4-3	TRBJ2-7
ASRPRTSGANEQF	NA	TRBV6-1	TRBJ2-1